The sample holds many counts of the clone carrying this T cell receptor beta chain. The data originate from a study of T cell repertoires in cytomegalovirus infection. In TCRdb, the reads were re-called with MiXCR into one record per CDR3 protein. The sample lists some 250,000 distinct CDR3 sequences, approximately 8.3% occurring once. Trimming removed 5 bases at V and 3 bases at J, with 16 bases between. This CDR3 is built from 15 residues. The germline gives CDR1 SGHTA, CDR2 FQGNSA. This TCR was sampled from a human donor in good health (CMV status not recorded). Some clones in this sample may be carry-over from other donors' samples. V usage is TRBV7-2 and J usage is TRBJ1-1, with D perhaps TRBD1 (6 bases). Specimen: PBMCs. The CDR3 spells CASSRGGGADTEAFF. Here the CDR3 DNA reads TGTGCCAGCAGCCGGGGGGGCGGGGCGGACACTGAAGCTTTCTTT.